The entry that follows covers one T cell receptor beta chain sequence. Only in-frame clones appear in the TCRdb table, and some are missing; sequencing was by immunoSEQ multiplex PCR. Of about 130,000 clones listed, around 89% were seen once; the top ten hold around 9.5%. The source of the sample is a study of T cell responses to AZD1222 COVID-19 vaccine. Germline loops: CDR1 LGHNT, CDR2 FRNRAP. Trimming took 11 bases from V and 3 from J, leaving 11 bases between them. The CDR3 runs to 11 residues. V gene TRBV12-5 combines with J gene TRBJ2-7; D might be TRBD1 (6 bases). The sequencing used peripheral blood, collected 28 days after the second AZD1222 dose. This sequence originates from an adult who received the AZD1222 COVID-19 vaccine. The CDR3 reads CASGQSYEQYF. DNA for the CDR3: TGTGCTTCCGGACAGAGCTACGAGCAGTACTTC.